The next 3 T cell receptor beta chains were all read from a single sample in a study of control samples from healthy donors and cancer patients. Using immunoSEQ multiplex PCR, the repertoire was profiled, and TCRdb retains in-frame clones only, with some absent. The table has fewer than 200,000 clones, almost 90% seen once; the top ten hold 4.9%. Specimen: blood. The receptors stem from a woman aged 30 to 39 in good health.

The chain links TRBV6-1 to TRBJ2-5, with 7 bases fitting TRBD2. The CDR3 consists of 16 residues. Germline V lookup: CDR1 MNHNS, CDR2 SASEGT. The V gene end was trimmed by 2 bases and the J gene end by 5 bases; junction bases not matched to a gene: 11. The CDR3 loop is CASSEIRASGIETQYF. The CDR3, as DNA: TGTGCCAGCAGTGAAATTCGGGCAAGCGGGATTGAGACCCAGTACTTC.

The chain joins TRBV28 to TRBJ1-2; weak D call: TRBD1 (5 bases). The CDR3 is 15 residues long. Germline values: CDR1 MDHEN, CDR2 SYDVKM. V gave up 7 bases and J gave up 1 base, with 16 bases separating them. In DNA, the CDR3 is TGTGCCAGCATTCTCCGGGACCAGCATAACTATGGCTACACCTTC. It is translated as CASILRDQHNYGYTF.

For the CDR3, the DNA is TGTGCCAGCACCCCCGGCCAGGAAGATACGCAGTATTTT. This encodes CASTPGQEDTQYF. The chain joins TRBV7-9 to TRBJ2-3; D remains unclear. V lost 7 bases, J lost 5 bases, and 13 bases lay in between. The CDR3 runs 13 residues. Germline CDR1 is SEHNR and CDR2 is FQNEAQ (reference sequence).